This paragraph reports one T cell receptor (beta chain). The data belong to a study of CD8 T cells in Susac syndrome. It was with random hexamers that about 0.45 to 1 ug RNA was reverse transcribed. Multiplex PCR with immunoSEQ amplified the TCR beta CDR3 across 54 Vbeta and 13 Jbeta. TCRdb re-called the immunoSEQ multiplex PCR reads with MiXCR, one entry per CDR3 protein. The top ten clones hold more than 0.15% of a sample with around 300,000 distinct CDR3 sequences, 89% of them seen once. The germline gives CDR1 KGHDR, CDR2 SFDVKD. The CDR3 is made up of 15 amino acids. The V segment lost 5 bases and the J segment 6 bases; nucleotides outside the gene matches: 5. Each multiple sclerosis control was a treatment-naive patient with relapsing-remitting disease that was either stable or active. TEMRA cells were FACS-enriched, and CD8+ and CD4+ T cells were isolated negatively.

V is TRBV24-1 and J is TRBJ2-2, with 10 bases that match TRBD1. The sequenced sample consisted of CD8+ T cells from PBMCs. This sequence originates from a human donor with multiple sclerosis. The chain's CDR3 is CATSALGQGAGELFF. In nucleotides, the CDR3 is TGTGCCACCAGTGCCTTAGGACAGGGGGCCGGGGAGCTGTTTTTT.